One and the same sample provided the 24 T cell receptor beta chains below, sequenced in a study of blood T cell repertoires in COVID-19. This table comes from immunoSEQ multiplex PCR, and its TCRdb copy is limited to in-frame clones, with some not included. The sample contains around 81,000 clones, roughly four fifths of which appear only once. Specimen: peripheral blood. These receptors were taken from a human donor in a cohort sampled during active COVID-19.

This clone was seen only once. V gene TRBV21-1 combines with J gene TRBJ2-1; the table gives TRBD1 as D, unverified against the DNA. TRBV21-1 is a pseudogene. CDR3 size: 14 residues. In nucleotides, the CDR3 is TGTGCCAGCAGCAAAGGGGGGACAGTCAATGAGCAGTTCTTC. Translation: CASSKGGTVNEQFF.

The rearrangement links TRBV2 to TRBJ2-7; D gene ambiguous. The CDR3 runs to 12 residues. CDR1 is SNHLY and CDR2 is FYNNEI in the germline V gene. Between the trimmed V and J ends, which lost 6 bases and 4 bases, there was a span of 10 bases. The CDR3 is CASRQERYEQYF. In DNA, the CDR3 is TGTGCCAGCAGACAAGAAAGATACGAGCAGTACTTC.

This chain joins TRBV3-1 (or the pseudogene TRBV3-2) and TRBJ1-1; D is undetermined. The CDR3 is 14 residues long. Germline V gene data show CDR1 as LGHDT and CDR2 as YNNKEL (reference sequence). The V end lost 4 bases, the J end lost 0 bases, and 9 bases lay between the germline ends. The CDR3 spells CASSLQPMNTEAFF. The CDR3 DNA reads TGTGCCAGCAGCCTACAGCCCATGAACACTGAAGCTTTCTTT.

The chain carries TRBV6-5 and TRBJ2-1, with 7 bases that match TRBD2. Germline loops: CDR1 MNHEY, CDR2 SVGAGI. The length of the CDR3 is 15 residues. The V gene end was trimmed by 6 bases and the J gene end by 6 bases; junction bases not matched to a gene: 11. CDR3 nucleotides: TGTGCCAGCAGCCCGCCCAGCGGGGTTGTCAATGAGCAGTTCTTC. Protein: CASSPPSGVVNEQFF.

The chain has TRBV5-4 and TRBJ1-4; 10 bases line up with TRBD1. With V trimmed by 2 bases and J by 6 bases, 7 bases remained unmatched. Germline-derived CDR1 and CDR2 are SGHNT and YYREEE (reference sequence). This CDR3 is built from 16 residues. This CDR3 is CASSLQGQGRYEKLFF. CDR3 coding DNA: TGTGCCAGCAGCTTACAGGGACAGGGGAGATATGAAAAACTGTTTTTT.

This clone came up a few times. CDR3 residues: CASSEQGLGQPQHF. The CDR3 coding sequence is TGTGCCAGTAGTGAACAGGGATTAGGACAGCCCCAGCATTTT. The chain uses TRBV19 and TRBJ1-5; TRBD1 might be the D (6 bases). Germline-derived CDR1 and CDR2 are LNHDA and SQIVND (reference sequence). The CDR3 totals 14 residues. V was trimmed by 5 bases and J by 7 bases, leaving 15 bases between them.

The J gene is TRBJ2-6, the V gene TRBV5-1, with D possibly TRBD2 on 5 matching bases. CDR1 and CDR2 (germline): SGHRS, YFSETQ. The CDR3 loop spans 23 amino acids. V was shortened by 1 base and J by 0 bases, with 29 bases between the two germline ends. The CDR3 sequence is CASSLPREYLEKGPYSGANVLTF. As DNA, the CDR3 is TGCGCCAGCAGCTTGCCTAGGGAGTATTTGGAGAAAGGTCCCTACTCTGGGGCCAACGTCCTGACTTTC.

The chain employs TRBV7-2 and TRBJ1-4; D is uncertain. Germline V lookup: CDR1 SGHTA, CDR2 FQGNSA. There are 13 residues in the CDR3. The V end lost 2 bases, the J end lost 5 bases, and 6 bases lay between the germline ends. For the CDR3, the DNA is TGTGCCAGCAGCTTACTCCAGAATGAAAAACTGTTTTTT. This encodes CASSLLQNEKLFF.

DNA of the CDR3: TGTGCCAGTAGTCCGACCGGACAGGGAATCGCCCTATACACCGGGGAGCTGTTTTTT. Its protein product is CASSPTGQGIALYTGELFF. The rearrangement uses TRBV19 and TRBJ2-2, with 8 bases that match TRBD1. With V trimmed by 5 bases and J by 3 bases, 17 bases remained unmatched. The CDR3 extends over 19 amino acids. CDR1 LNHDA and CDR2 SQIVND come from the germline V gene (reference sequence).

This clone was seen once. The chain combines TRBV14 with TRBJ2-5; D may be TRBD2 (5 bases). V lost 0 bases to trimming and J lost 5 bases, with 7 bases between them. Per germline, CDR1 SGHDN and CDR2 FVKESK. The CDR3 has 13 amino acids. Written as DNA, the CDR3 is TGTGCCAGCAGCCAAGAGGGCGGGGAGACCCAGTACTTC. Translated: CASSQEGGETQYF.

The V gene is TRBV3-1 (or the pseudogene TRBV3-2), the J gene TRBJ2-7, with a weak D call TRBD2 (6 bases). CDR1 and CDR2 (germline): LGHDT, YNNKEL (reference sequence). Trimming pared 4 bases from V and 1 base from J, leaving 14 bases between. This CDR3 is 15 amino acids long. The CDR3 DNA reads TGTGCCAGCAGCCTTAGTCCTAGCGCGTCCTACGAGCAGTACTTC. As protein: CASSLSPSASYEQYF.

The V and J genes are TRBV4-1 and TRBJ1-4, with D possibly TRBD1 on 6 matching bases. Germline CDR1 is MGHRA and CDR2 is YSYEKL. The CDR3 covers 16 residues. V was clipped by 2 bases and J by 7 bases, with 17 bases between them. The CDR3 region is CASSQSDSRRGEKLFF. In nucleotides, the CDR3 is TGCGCCAGCAGCCAATCGGACAGCCGAAGGGGTGAAAAACTGTTTTTT.

The chain joins TRBV12-3 or TRBV12-4 to TRBJ1-2, with a tentative D call TRBD1 (5 bases). There are 13 residues in the CDR3. Trimming cost V 6 bases and J 7 bases, with 15 bases left between them. The DNA for the CDR3 is TGTGCCAGCAGGTTGGACAACGTCAGTGGCTACACCTTC. Amino acid sequence: CASRLDNVSGYTF.

This sequence joins TRBV10-3 and TRBJ1-6; a possible D gene is TRBD1 (5 bases). In germline, CDR1 is ENHRY, CDR2 SYGVKD. This CDR3 contains 16 residues. The V and J ends lost 3 bases and 1 base respectively, with 10 bases between them. CDR3 residues: CAISDREGSYNSPLHF. The CDR3 DNA is TGTGCCATCAGTGACAGGGAAGGATCCTATAATTCACCCCTCCACTTT.

The V gene is TRBV11-1, the J gene TRBJ2-7; 7 bases fit TRBD1. Per germline, CDR1 SGHAT and CDR2 FQDESV (reference sequence). The ends lost 5 bases at V and 1 base at J; junction bases unmatched: 5. This CDR3 spans 14 amino acids. Here the CDR3 reads CASSLRQGSYEQYF. In DNA, the CDR3 is TGTGCCAGCAGCCTTAGACAGGGATCCTACGAGCAGTACTTC.

V usage is TRBV5-8 and J usage is TRBJ1-2; unclear D gene. The germline V and J ends were trimmed by 4 bases and 3 bases, with 7 bases remaining between them. The CDR3 extends over 12 amino acids. The germline gives CDR1 SGHTS, CDR2 YDEGEE. The DNA for the CDR3 is TGTGCCAGCAGCCTTACGGACTATGGCTACACCTTC. Its protein is CASSLTDYGYTF.

The rearrangement links TRBV27 to TRBJ1-1; D call uncertain. Trimming left V 7 bases short and J 0 bases short, with 9 bases between. This CDR3 is 13 amino acids long. The germline CDR1 and CDR2 sequences are MNHEY and SMNVEV (reference sequence). DNA for the CDR3: TGTGCCAGCATGGCCAGTCTGAACACTGAAGCTTTCTTT. It yields the protein CASMASLNTEAFF.

The chain employs TRBV7-9 and TRBJ2-1; 9 nucleotides line up with TRBD2. Germline values: CDR1 SEHNR, CDR2 FQNEAQ (reference sequence). This CDR3 has 16 residues. V trimming: 5 bases; J trimming: 3 bases; junction bases outside the gene matches: 8. The CDR3 sequence: CASSPPAGGIYNEQFF. The CDR3, as DNA: TGTGCCAGCAGCCCCCCCGCGGGGGGGATCTACAATGAGCAGTTCTTC.

This clone was counted once. The chain employs TRBV10-1 and TRBJ2-5; a possible D gene is TRBD1 (6 bases). The germline V gene has CDR1 WNHNN and CDR2 SYGVQD (reference sequence). The ends were cut back, 2 bases at V and 5 bases at J, with 18 bases in the middle. The CDR3 contains 16 residues. CDR3 nucleotide sequence: TGCGCCAGCAGTGAGGGAACAGGGCGGGTTTGGGAGACCCAGTACTTC. Its protein is CASSEGTGRVWETQYF.

The CDR3 nucleotides read TGCAGCGTTGTTTTGGGAGCTAGCACAGATACGCAGTATTTT. Residues: CSVVLGASTDTQYF. This sequence joins TRBV29-1 and TRBJ2-3; TRBD2 might be the D (5 bases). Looked up from germline, CDR1 is SQVTM and CDR2 is ANQGSEA. Trimming removed 4 bases at V and 0 bases at J, with 11 bases between. This CDR3 is 14 amino acids long.

This chain connects TRBV6-5 to TRBJ1-5; 7 bases align to TRBD1. Germline lookup yields CDR1 MNHEY and CDR2 SVGAGI. The CDR3 has 12 amino acids. Trimming cost V 8 bases and J 7 bases; bases outside gene matches: 5. The CDR3 DNA sequence: TGTGCCAGCGATCAGGGGGGACAGCCCCAGCATTTT. Its translation: CASDQGGQPQHF.

The chain employs TRBV11-2 and TRBJ1-1, with a weak D call TRBD1 (6 bases). Trimming removed 5 bases at V and 1 base at J, with 20 bases between. This CDR3 is built from 17 residues. Germline V gene sequence: CDR1 SGHAT, CDR2 FQNNGV. The CDR3: CASSNALTGPTNTEAFF. For the CDR3, the DNA is TGTGCCAGCAGCAACGCATTGACAGGCCCAACGAACACTGAAGCTTTCTTT.

The J gene is TRBJ2-7, the V gene TRBV18, with 8 nucleotides matching TRBD2. Germline CDR1 KGHSH, CDR2 LQKENI. The junction had 4 bases not matched to a gene; V was cut back by 6 bases and J by 0 bases. The CDR3 is 14 residues long. As DNA, the CDR3 is TGTGCCAGCTCCCCTAGCGGGTACTCCTACGAGCAGTACTTC. It is translated as CASSPSGYSYEQYF.

The genes are TRBV4-1 and TRBJ2-6, with 10 bases lining up with TRBD2. The germline gives CDR1 MGHRA, CDR2 YSYEKL. V lost 1 base to trimming and J lost 0 bases; unmatched junction nucleotides: 6. The CDR3 consists of 19 residues. CDR3 coding DNA: TGCGCCAGCAGCCAAGGTTTTAGCGGGGGGCGCTCTGGGGCCAACGTCCTGACTTTC. It yields the protein CASSQGFSGGRSGANVLTF.